This T cell receptor beta chain came from a study of blood T cell repertoires in COVID-19 (TCRdb year 2020). Regarding the study in general: Samples from collaborators originated in the United States, Italy and Spain and spanned both the acute and convalescent phases of COVID-19. The prospective study material was composed of cDNA or gDNA derived from T cells, B-cell-depleted T cells, or PBMCs. The dataset comprised deeply sampled blood TCRbeta repertoires from subjects exposed to, actively infected with, or recovered from COVID-19. The repertoires were released in a freely available public database meant as a resource for research on the immune response to SARS-CoV-2. The samples were drawn from two sources: the first 160 participants of the ongoing ImmuneRACE study, and 1,000 to 1,500 subjects contributed by 6 global collaborators. The sample metadata nearly always contained a de-identified subject ID, COVID-19 status, age in years and sex. Where available, HLA class I and class II types were obtained from metadata supplied by the sample provider rather than from assay-based typing.

In the germline V gene, CDR1 corresponds to SQVTM and CDR2 to ANQGSEA. The CDR3 spans 13 residues, from the cysteine through the phenylalanine. Just the 39-base CDR3 DNA is kept, in frame starting at base 1. Unmatched junction bases come to 9, with V trimmed by 7 bases and J by 5 bases. Whole blood was collected in K2EDTA tubes by collaborating institutions according to the institutions' own protocols. For TCRbeta analysis, collaborators shipped samples in one of three forms: frozen whole blood, isolated PBMCs, or DNA extracted from either of those sample types. TCRbeta CDR3 regions were amplified from genomic DNA by means of the immunoSEQ Assay, a bias-controlled multiplex PCR. As for the original processing: The number of nucleated cells in each sample was estimated by amplification of reference gene primers within the assay. To quantify the absolute abundance of each unique TCRbeta CDR3 rearrangement, sequence reads were collapsed and filtered. For each sample, productive Simpson clonality was calculated as the square root of Simpson's diversity index across productive rearrangements. The table was pulled from immuneACCESS by TCRdb, which kept in-frame rearrangements only. Such tables lose some clones; where checked, under half of the loss comes from unresolved V genes, and the rest has no known cause. V, J and clone size derive from that table, while D and trimming were established from the DNA sequence. A total of roughly 120,000 clones appear in this sample, 80% to 90% of them only once. The top ten constitute 25% to 30% of the sample.

With regard to this clone: No cognate antigen has been identified for it. No much larger clone is present one base from it, and per-base qualities are unavailable.

Beyond this particular receptor, the publication reports: Clinical and demographic metadata were provided uncurated, with the amount varying by source and participant.

The sequencing input was peripheral blood. The TCR comes from a woman in her 70s with acute or convalescent COVID-19. Recombination linked TRBV29-1 to TRBJ2-7, with 9 bases in between that match TRBD1. The CDR3 has the sequence CSGGTGTGNEQYF. The nucleotide sequence is given as TGCAGCGGGGGGACAGGGACAGGGAACGAGCAGTACTTC.